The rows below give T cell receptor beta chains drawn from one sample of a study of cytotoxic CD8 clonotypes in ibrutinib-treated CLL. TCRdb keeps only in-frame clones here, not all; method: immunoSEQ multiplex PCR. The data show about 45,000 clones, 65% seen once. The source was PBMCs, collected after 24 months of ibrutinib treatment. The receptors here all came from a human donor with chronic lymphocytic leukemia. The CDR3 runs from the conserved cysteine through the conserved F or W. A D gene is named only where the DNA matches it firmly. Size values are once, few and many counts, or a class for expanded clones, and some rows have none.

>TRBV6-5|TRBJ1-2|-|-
CASSYSGVRGYTF
TGTGCCAGCAGTTACTCTGGGGTACGGGGCTACACCTTC
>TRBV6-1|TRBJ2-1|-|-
CASSEDPTSRSYNEQFF
TGTGCCAGCAGTGAAGATCCAACTTCCCGCTCCTACAATGAGCAGTTCTTC
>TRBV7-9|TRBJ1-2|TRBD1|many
CASSEQGLGYTF
TGTGCCAGCAGTGAACAGGGGCTTGGCTACACCTTC
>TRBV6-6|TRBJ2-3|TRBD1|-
CASRGVGGGTDTQYF
TGTGCCAGCAGAGGAGTAGGGGGCGGCACAGATACGCAGTATTTT
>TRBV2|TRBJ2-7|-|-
CASSVETGLEQYF
TGTGCCAGCAGTGTGGAAACAGGGCTCGAGCAGTACTTC
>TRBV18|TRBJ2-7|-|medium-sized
CASSPRRGYEQYF
TGTGCCAGCTCACCAAGGCGGGGCTACGAGCAGTACTTC
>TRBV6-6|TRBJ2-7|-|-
CASSTPTIYEQYF
TGTGCCAGCAGTACGCCGACGATCTACGAGCAGTACTTC
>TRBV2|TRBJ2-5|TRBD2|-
CASMFTGSGMETQYF
TGTGCCAGCATGTTTACGGGGAGCGGGATGGAGACCCAGTACTTC
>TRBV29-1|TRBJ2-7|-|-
CSVEDHEGAYEQYF
TGCAGCGTTGAAGATCACGAGGGGGCCTACGAGCAGTACTTC
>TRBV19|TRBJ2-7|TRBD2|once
CASSISGTSGLSEQYF
TGTGCCAGTAGTATCTCCGGGACTAGCGGGTTGAGCGAGCAGTACTTC
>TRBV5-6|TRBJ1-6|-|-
CASSLVRGRGDSPLHF
TGTGCCAGCAGCTTGGTGCGGGGGCGCGGTGATTCACCCCTCCACTTT
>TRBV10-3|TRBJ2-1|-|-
CAISESGQIRGNEQFF
TGTGCCATCAGTGAGTCCGGACAGATAAGAGGAAATGAGCAGTTCTTC
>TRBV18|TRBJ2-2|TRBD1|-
CASSPRDRGNTGELFF
TGTGCCAGCTCACCTAGGGACAGGGGAAACACCGGGGAGCTGTTTTTT
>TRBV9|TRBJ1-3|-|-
CASSAPSAQSGNTIYF
TGTGCCAGCAGCGCACCCTCAGCTCAGTCTGGAAACACCATATATTTT
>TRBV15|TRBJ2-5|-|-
CATSRGSVGFGTQYF
TGTGCCACCAGCAGGGGGAGCGTGGGGTTCGGGACCCAGTACTTC
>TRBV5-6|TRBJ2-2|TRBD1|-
CASSLADRDTGELFF
TGTGCCAGCAGCTTAGCAGACAGGGACACCGGGGAGCTGTTTTTT
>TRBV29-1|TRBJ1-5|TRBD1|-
CSVEGGQGQPQHF
TGCAGCGTTGAGGGGGGACAGGGCCAGCCCCAGCATTTT
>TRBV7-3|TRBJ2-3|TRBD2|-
CASSLNPVAGGQDTQYF
TGTGCCAGCAGCTTAAATCCGGTAGCGGGAGGGCAAGATACGCAGTATTTT
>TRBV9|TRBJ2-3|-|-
CASSVGGYRDTQYF
TGTGCCAGCAGCGTAGGCGGGTACCGAGATACGCAGTATTTT
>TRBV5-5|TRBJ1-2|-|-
CASSLTGKYYGYTF
TGTGCCAGCAGCTTAACAGGAAAATACTATGGCTACACCTTC
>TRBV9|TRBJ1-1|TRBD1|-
CASSSTGGAPGEAFF
TGTGCCAGCAGCTCAACAGGGGGCGCCCCCGGAGAAGCTTTCTTT
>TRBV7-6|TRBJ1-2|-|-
CASSLAGYGYTF
TGTGCCAGCAGCTTGGCAGGCTATGGCTACACCTTC
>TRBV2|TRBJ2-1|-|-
CASRTASSYNEQFF
TGTGCCAGCCGAACGGCTAGCTCCTACAATGAGCAGTTCTTC
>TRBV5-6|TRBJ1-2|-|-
CASSLEQGNYGYTF
TGTGCCAGCAGCTTGGAGCAGGGGAACTATGGCTACACCTTC
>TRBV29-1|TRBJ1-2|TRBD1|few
CSGGDSTQRNGYTF
TGCAGCGGGGGGGACAGCACCCAGAGGAATGGCTACACCTTC
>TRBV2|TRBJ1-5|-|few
CASRGDLGQPQHF
TGTGCCAGCAGGGGAGACTTAGGGCAGCCCCAGCATTTT
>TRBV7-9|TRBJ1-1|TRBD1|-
CASSSVRGPGTEAFF
TGTGCCAGCAGTTCCGTCAGGGGGCCGGGCACTGAAGCTTTCTTT
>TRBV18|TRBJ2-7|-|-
CASSDFRYEQYF
TGTGCCAGCTCAGATTTCCGCTACGAGCAGTACTTC
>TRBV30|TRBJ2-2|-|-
CAWSLLGNTGELFF
TGTGCCTGGAGTCTGTTGGGTAACACCGGGGAGCTGTTTTTT
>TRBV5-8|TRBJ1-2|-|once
CASTPLTRNYGYTF
TGTGCCAGCACCCCGCTTACACGAAACTATGGCTACACCTTC